Listed below are T cell receptor beta chains from one sample, sequenced in a study of T cell changes during pregnancy in multiple sclerosis. Generated by immunoSEQ multiplex PCR, the TCRdb table keeps only in-frame clones and is missing some. The data hold under 70,000 clones, with 91% observed a single time. Material: CD4+ T cells from peripheral blood mononuclear cells, obtained after pregnancy. These receptors were collected from a female donor in good health, enrolled as a control in a pregnancy study. CDR3s include the opening cysteine and the closing phenylalanine or tryptophan. The D gene is left open where the match is weak.

j_call d_call v_call cdr3_aa
TRBJ2-5 - TRBV9 CASSAAWDNLGETQYF
TRBJ1-2 TRBD1 TRBV6-6 CASRENQGARGYTF
TRBJ1-2 - TRBV19 CASSPPERVGGYTF
TRBJ2-7 - TRBV7-2 CASSLRQALAYEQYF
TRBJ2-5 TRBD1 TRBV12-5 CASGLVTGGGETQYF
TRBJ1-6 - TRBV7-2 CASSSTGGLDSPLHF
TRBJ2-5 TRBD2 TRBV11-3 CASSLGLAGSQETQYF
TRBJ2-2 TRBD2 TRBV5-1 CASMPGGNTGELFF
TRBJ1-2 - TRBV2 CASSDNTYGYTF
TRBJ2-7 - TRBV11-3 CASSYDRTGNYEQYF
TRBJ2-5 TRBD1 TRBV5-1 CASIRQGSSGETQYF
TRBJ1-4 TRBD1 TRBV4-1 CASSQAPGQPNEKLFF
TRBJ1-4 - TRBV4-2 CASSQSPGLRDEKLFF
TRBJ2-7 TRBD1 TRBV20-1 CSARDSYEQYF
TRBJ1-2 TRBD1 TRBV18 CASSDRDNYGYTF
TRBJ1-6 - TRBV19 CASKRGTAYNSPLHF
TRBJ2-2 - TRBV7-2 CASRRGGHDGELFF
TRBJ1-1 TRBD1 TRBV4-2 CASSQDHPQGARTEAFF
TRBJ1-5 TRBD1 TRBV2 CASSRTDRRNQPQHF
TRBJ1-5 - TRBV29-1 CSVARDIDQPQHF
TRBJ2-3 - TRBV11-2 CASSLQSSTDTQYF
TRBJ1-6 TRBD1 TRBV10-3 CAISADRASYNSPLHF